The sequence of this TCR beta chain was determined in a study of OX40 agonist ivuxolimab in advanced cancers. The CDR3 extends over 15 amino acids. CDR1 is SEHNR, CDR2 FQNEAQ, per germline (reference sequence). Trimming removed 1 base from V and 5 bases from J, with 12 bases in between. Profiled with immunoSEQ multiplex PCR; TCRdb holds only in-frame clones, not every one. The table records over 60,000 clones, about 94% of them present only once. The table lists this clone with a count of one. The target antigen is unknown. Study-wide results and limits: In the 0.1 to 3.0 mg/kg range, CD4+ and CD8+ blood T cells had expanded clonally by week 6.

This sequence originates from an adult with an advanced solid tumor such as melanoma, head and neck, liver or kidney cancer. This sample comprised CD4+ or CD8+ T cells sorted from blood, obtained in a trial of the OX40 agonist ivuxolimab. V usage is TRBV7-9 and J usage is TRBJ2-1; a possible D gene is TRBD1 (6 bases). In DNA, the CDR3 is TGTGCCAGCAGCTTAGTGCAGGGGCCCGACAATGAGCAGTTCTTC. The encoded protein is CASSLVQGPDNEQFF.